Below, 22 T cell receptor beta chains from the same sample are listed, as sequenced in a study of blood T cell repertoires in COVID-19. The table came from immunoSEQ multiplex PCR; TCRdb's copy has only in-frame clones and leaves some out. This sample has 350,000 or so clones, with approximately 83% found just once. The specimen was PBMCs or T cells enriched from blood (not recorded which). Receptor source: a woman in her thirties or forties with acute COVID-19.

The genes are TRBV7-2 and TRBJ2-1; no definite D call. From germline, CDR1 is SGHTA and CDR2 FQGNSA. This CDR3 is 11 amino acids long. Trimming stripped 4 bases from V and 8 bases from J, with 6 bases between. The CDR3 nucleotides are TGTGCCAGCAGCTCAGCCTATGAGCAGTTCTTC. Amino acids: CASSSAYEQFF.

The chain has TRBV9 and TRBJ2-4, with 9 positions matching TRBD2. The V segment lost 3 bases and the J segment 4 bases; nucleotides outside the gene matches: 11. The V gene's germline CDR1 is SGDLS and CDR2 YYNGEE. This CDR3 has 17 amino acids. The CDR3 sequence: CASSGGPNLAGKNIQYF. Written as DNA, the CDR3 is TGTGCCAGCAGCGGGGGTCCCAACCTAGCGGGAAAAAACATTCAGTACTTC.

The V and J genes are TRBV7-3 and TRBJ2-7; 10 nucleotides align to TRBD1. The CDR3 is 15 amino acids. V shed 5 bases and J 4 bases; nucleotides not matched to a gene: 8. Germline V gene lookup returns CDR1 SGHTA and CDR2 FQGTGA. The CDR3 DNA follows: TGTGCCAGCAGCGTAATACCGGGACAGGGGTACGAGCAGTACTTC. As protein: CASSVIPGQGYEQYF.

V gene TRBV5-1 combines with J gene TRBJ2-6; D unresolved. The germline gives CDR1 SGHRS, CDR2 YFSETQ. This CDR3 comprises 13 residues. V lost 5 bases and J 2 bases, leaving 5 bases between the germline ends. The CDR3 DNA reads TGCGCCAGCAGTCTTACTGGGGCCAACGTCCTGACTTTC. Translating gives CASSLTGANVLTF.

The gene calls are TRBV2 and TRBJ1-3; 10 bases align to TRBD1. CDR1 SNHLY and CDR2 FYNNEI come from the germline V gene. This CDR3 region has 17 residues. V gave up 0 bases and J gave up 4 bases; unmatched junction bases: 6. The CDR3 DNA follows: TGTGCCAGCAGTGAAGCGAGACAGGGGGCTTCCGGAAACACCATATATTTT. Its translation is CASSEARQGASGNTIYF.

There are a few counts of this clone. The chain is built from TRBV27 and TRBJ1-1; weak D call: TRBD1 (5 bases). The CDR3 loop spans 15 amino acids. CDR1 is MNHEY and CDR2 is SMNVEV in the germline V gene (reference sequence). The V end lost 2 bases, the J end lost 1 base, and 11 bases lay between the germline ends. CDR3 sequence (DNA): TGTGCCAGCAGTTTAAGGGGTTTAGGGAACACTGAAGCTTTCTTT. Its translation is CASSLRGLGNTEAFF.

The J gene is TRBJ2-5, the V gene TRBV3-1 (or the pseudogene TRBV3-2), with 10 bases that match TRBD1. This CDR3 is 14 amino acids long. Germline-derived CDR1 and CDR2 are LGHDT and YNNKEL (reference sequence). V trimming: 8 bases; J trimming: 2 bases; junction bases outside the gene matches: 5. In DNA, the CDR3 is TGTGCCAGCGGGACAGGGGTAGGGCAAGAGACCCAGTACTTC. This encodes CASGTGVGQETQYF.

This sequence joins TRBV5-1 and TRBJ2-1; 8 nucleotides line up with TRBD2. Looked up from germline, CDR1 is SGHRS and CDR2 is YFSETQ. The CDR3 is made up of 15 amino acids. The V and J ends lost 4 bases and 5 bases, in that order; junction bases with no gene match: 8. CDR3 sequence reads: CASSLLAGQHNEQFF. The DNA of the CDR3 is TGCGCCAGCAGCCTTTTAGCGGGACAACACAATGAGCAGTTCTTC.

The V gene is TRBV5-1, the J gene TRBJ1-2; D may be TRBD1 (5 bases). V lost 0 bases and J lost 2, with 11 bases in between. Germline V gene data show CDR1 as SGHRS and CDR2 as YFSETQ. This CDR3 has 15 amino acids. CDR3 region: CASSLVSTENYGYTF. CDR3 DNA: TGCGCCAGCAGCTTGGTCTCGACAGAGAACTATGGCTACACCTTC.

The chain carries TRBV28 and TRBJ1-5; perhaps TRBD1 as D (6 bases). This CDR3 contains 16 residues. The V end was cut by 5 bases, the J end by 5 bases, with 19 bases between. Looked up from germline, CDR1 is MDHEN and CDR2 is SYDVKM. The chain's CDR3 is CASSQRMDSLDQPQHF. CDR3 in DNA: TGTGCCAGCAGTCAACGCATGGACAGCCTTGATCAGCCCCAGCATTTT.

V usage is TRBV2 and J usage is TRBJ2-5, with a weak D call TRBD2 (6 bases). The CDR3 runs 18 residues. Trimming took 3 bases from V and 3 from J, leaving 23 bases between them. In germline, CDR1 is SNHLY, CDR2 FYNNEI. The CDR3 sequence is CASSEPLGGVRTKETQYF. The DNA of the CDR3 is TGTGCCAGCAGTGAGCCCCTAGGAGGGGTCCGGACTAAAGAGACCCAGTACTTC.

The chain is built from TRBV18 and TRBJ1-1; TRBD1 aligns across 12 bases. V gave up 6 bases and J gave up 4 bases; unmatched junction bases: 9. Germline CDR1 and CDR2: KGHSH and LQKENI. The CDR3 runs to 16 residues. As DNA, the CDR3 is TGTGCCAGCTCGGGGGACAGGGGGCGCTTGGTCACTGAAGCTTTCTTT. Protein: CASSGDRGRLVTEAFF. Variable domain in full (rest from reference TRBV18 and TRBJ1-1): NAGVMQNPRHLVRRRGQEARLRCSPMKGHSHVYWYRQLPEEGLKFMVYLQKENIIDESGMPKERFSAEFPKEGPSILRIQQVVRGDSAAYFCASSGDRGRLVTEAFFGQGTRLTVV.

In its sample, this clone was seen a few times. The rearrangement links TRBV7-6 to TRBJ1-4, with TRBD1 identical over 9 bases. With 5 bases clipped from V and 6 bases from J, the junction kept 7 bases outside the gene matches. The CDR3 totals 15 residues. Germline assignment: CDR1 SGHVS and CDR2 FNYEAQ. The CDR3 bases are TGTGCCAGCAGCCTCTGGACAGGGGAGGATGAAAAACTGTTTTTT. Its translation: CASSLWTGEDEKLFF.

The chain's CDR3 is CASRKSQGGNEKLFF. The CDR3 DNA reads TGTGCCAGTAGAAAGAGTCAGGGCGGTAATGAAAAACTGTTTTTT. The chain carries TRBV19 and TRBJ1-4, with a tentative D call TRBD1 (5 bases). The CDR3 consists of 15 residues. Germline assignment: CDR1 LNHDA and CDR2 SQIVND (reference sequence). V was shortened by 6 bases and J by 4 bases, with 15 bases between the two germline ends.

The gene calls are TRBV3-1 (or the pseudogene TRBV3-2) and TRBJ1-3; perhaps TRBD1 as D (5 bases). V was pared by 5 bases and J by 1 base, with 12 bases between. CDR3 length: 15 amino acids. Germline CDR1 and CDR2: LGHDT and YNNKEL (reference sequence). This CDR3 is CASSVGGVSGNTIYF. CDR3 DNA sequence: TGTGCCAGCAGCGTGGGGGGGGTTTCTGGAAACACCATATATTTT.

The rearrangement uses TRBV9 and TRBJ2-3, with a tentative D call TRBD2 (5 bases). This CDR3 has 13 residues. Trimming left V 1 base short and J 5 bases short, with 8 bases between. Per germline, CDR1 SGDLS and CDR2 YYNGEE. CDR3: CASSVFEGDTQYF. DNA of the CDR3: TGTGCCAGCAGCGTATTCGAGGGAGATACGCAGTATTTT.

This clone appeared once. The V gene is TRBV27, the J gene TRBJ1-6, with D unresolved. Looked up from germline, CDR1 is MNHEY and CDR2 is SMNVEV (reference sequence). The V end was cut by 6 bases, the J end by 0 bases, with 18 bases between. The CDR3 is made up of 18 amino acids. CDR3 in amino acids: CASRYSGAISSYNSPLHF. The CDR3 nucleotides are TGTGCCAGCAGGTACTCGGGAGCGATCAGCTCCTATAATTCACCCCTCCACTTT.

This clone was detected once. The chain combines TRBV5-1 with TRBJ2-7; D might be TRBD1 (6 bases). The CDR3 is 14 amino acids. The ends were cut back, 4 bases at V and 0 bases at J, with 11 bases in the middle. Looked up from germline, CDR1 is SGHRS and CDR2 is YFSETQ. The CDR3: CASSLQGSSYEQYF. The CDR3 DNA sequence: TGCGCCAGCAGCCTTCAGGGGTCCTCCTACGAGCAGTACTTC.

In this sample, this clone turned up a few times. This sequence joins TRBV9 and TRBJ1-2; D is ambiguous. V shed 4 bases and J shed 0 bases, with 22 bases lying between them. The CDR3 runs 18 residues. Germline V lookup: CDR1 SGDLS, CDR2 YYNGEE. CDR3 residues: CASSPRGSPKYPNYGYTF. CDR3 DNA sequence: TGTGCCAGCAGCCCGCGTGGGAGCCCCAAATACCCTAACTATGGCTACACCTTC.

V usage is TRBV3-1 (or the pseudogene TRBV3-2) and J usage is TRBJ2-7; possible D gene TRBD1, 6 bases. Germline V gives CDR1 LGHDT, CDR2 YNNKEL (reference sequence). V was shortened by 4 bases and J by 3 bases, with 13 bases between the two germline ends. The CDR3 is 14 amino acids. This chain's CDR3 is CASSPQWGLYEQYF. DNA of the CDR3: TGTGCCAGCAGCCCCCAGTGGGGGCTCTACGAGCAGTACTTC.

CDR3 residues: CASSLQLSGAKETQYF. CDR3 DNA sequence: TGCGCCAGCAGCTTGCAACTCTCTGGGGCCAAAGAGACCCAGTACTTC. V is TRBV5-1 and J is TRBJ2-5; tentatively, D is TRBD1 (5 bases). Germline V gene data show CDR1 as SGHRS and CDR2 as YFSETQ. V was trimmed by 1 base and J by 3 bases, leaving 16 bases between them. CDR3 length: 16 amino acids.

The chain carries TRBV4-1 and TRBJ1-1, with D perhaps matching TRBD1 (6 bases). The CDR3 has 17 amino acids. Germline V gene data show CDR1 as MGHRA and CDR2 as YSYEKL. Trimming cost V 0 bases and J 1 base, with 15 bases left between them. The CDR3 loop reads CASSQELWAGANTEAFF. The CDR3 region has the DNA TGCGCCAGCAGCCAAGAGTTGTGGGCAGGGGCGAACACTGAAGCTTTCTTT.